The 20 T cell receptor beta chains presented below share a single source sample, sequenced in a study of cytomegalovirus exposure and HLA in healthy donors. It was with 60 Vbeta and 13 Jbeta primers that the PCR ran. Libraries were prepared by immunoSEQ multiplex PCR; TCRdb keeps only in-frame clonotypes and omits some of them. The table lists approximately 100,000 clones, about three quarters of them singletons. Source material: PBMCs. The receptors here all came from a male donor in good health and CMV-seropositive.

J is TRBJ2-1 and V is TRBV6-5; 10 bases fit TRBD2. The CDR3 runs to 14 residues. The trim removed 6 bases at V and 5 bases at J, leaving 4 bases unmatched. In germline, CDR1 is MNHEY, CDR2 SVGAGI. CDR3 protein: CASSLAGGHNEQFF. CDR3 DNA: TGTGCCAGCAGCTTAGCGGGGGGCCACAATGAGCAGTTCTTC.

The sample holds a few counts of this clone. The chain uses TRBV7-2 and TRBJ1-5; no clear D gene. Germline V gene data show CDR1 as SGHTA and CDR2 as FQGNSA. V lost 4 bases, J lost 0 bases, and 4 bases lay in between. The CDR3 has 13 residues. Written as DNA, the CDR3 is TGTGCCAGCAGCTCTATTAGCAATCAGCCCCAGCATTTT. Amino acid sequence: CASSSISNQPQHF.

This clone was detected only a few times. The chain has TRBV13 and TRBJ2-7; 8 nucleotides agree with TRBD2. The V gene's germline CDR1 is PRHDT and CDR2 FYEKMQ (reference sequence). After removal of 5 bases from V and 6 bases from J, the junction contained 12 bases not matched to a gene. The CDR3 is made up of 15 amino acids. The CDR3 loop is CASSPPRRGDLEQYF. DNA for the CDR3: TGTGCCAGCAGCCCGCCGCGGCGGGGGGACCTCGAGCAGTACTTC.

The V and J genes are TRBV6-1 and TRBJ2-5; D not certain. The CDR3 runs 12 residues. Germline lookup yields CDR1 MNHNS and CDR2 SASEGT. Trimming removed 3 bases at V and 5 bases at J, with 7 bases between. Here the CDR3 DNA reads TGTGCCAGCAGTGACGGGTGGGAGACCCAGTACTTC. Translated, it gives CASSDGWETQYF.

The rearrangement links TRBV7-3 to TRBJ2-7; TRBD2 is a possible D gene (5 bases). V was cut by 3 bases and J by 6 bases, with 12 bases left in between. CDR1 and CDR2 from the germline V gene are SGHTA and FQGTGA. This CDR3 is 13 amino acids long. The CDR3 sequence: CASSFVANSEQYF. DNA for the CDR3: TGTGCCAGCAGCTTCGTAGCGAACTCCGAGCAGTACTTC. The full variable domain, its missing parts supplied by reference TRBV7-3 and TRBJ2-7, is GAGVSQTPSNKVTEKGKYVELRCDPISGHTALYWYRQSLGQGPEFLIYFQGTGAADDSGLPNDRFFAVRPEGSVSTLKIQRTERGDSAVYLCASSFVANSEQYFGPGTRLTVT.

The chain carries TRBV15 and TRBJ1-1; no clear D gene. Trimming removed 0 bases from V and 0 bases from J, with 8 bases in between. The CDR3 has 15 residues. CDR1 and CDR2 (germline): LNHNV, YYDKDF (reference sequence). The CDR3: CATSRDRRLNTEAFF. The CDR3 coding sequence is TGTGCCACCAGCAGAGATCGGAGGCTGAACACTGAAGCTTTCTTT.

The rearrangement joins TRBV7-2 to TRBJ1-2, with a weak D call TRBD1 (6 bases). CDR1 and CDR2 (germline): SGHTA, FQGNSA. Trimming pared 8 bases from V and 4 bases from J, leaving 14 bases between. This CDR3 is built from 13 residues. CDR3: CASQTQGPYGYTF. The DNA for the CDR3 is TGTGCCAGCCAAACACAGGGCCCCTATGGCTACACCTTC.

The chain links TRBV7-9 to TRBJ1-1; TRBD1 is a possible D gene (5 bases). CDR1 is SEHNR, CDR2 FQNEAQ, per germline (reference sequence). Trimming removed 3 bases at V and 3 bases at J, with 17 bases between. The CDR3 is 16 amino acids. CDR3 bases: TGTGCCAGCAGCTTCCAGGCGGGGGGTGGGGACACTGAAGCTTTCTTT. It encodes CASSFQAGGGDTEAFF.

CDR3 bases: TGTGCCAGCAGCCAGGGCACTGAAGCTTTCTTT. Its protein product is CASSQGTEAFF. The chain couples TRBV5-5 to TRBJ1-1, with a tentative D call TRBD1 (5 bases). CDR1 SGHKS and CDR2 YYEKEE come from the germline V gene (reference sequence). Trimming removed 4 bases at V and 4 bases at J, with 5 bases between. There are 11 residues in the CDR3.

CDR3 bases: TGTGCCAGCCACCCCGGGGGGGGTTACAATGAGCAGTTCTTC. Amino acid sequence: CASHPGGGYNEQFF. J is TRBJ2-1 and V is TRBV6-5, with TRBD2 matching over 8 bases. V shed 8 bases, J shed 4 bases, and the junction held 7 bases outside the gene matches. CDR1 is MNHEY and CDR2 is SVGAGI in the germline V gene. The CDR3 length is 14 residues.

This rearrangement joins TRBV4-2 to TRBJ2-7; 8 nucleotides line up with TRBD1. Trimming cost V 3 bases and J 2 bases; bases outside gene matches: 6. The CDR3 has 15 residues. Germline V gene lookup returns CDR1 LGHNA and CDR2 YNFKEQ. CDR3 in amino acids: CASSQGGQEPYEQYF. The CDR3 region has the DNA TGTGCCAGCAGCCAGGGGGGACAGGAGCCCTACGAGCAGTACTTC.

This clone came up many times. This chain joins TRBV9 and TRBJ1-2; D is uncertain. The CDR3 consists of 13 residues. The germline CDR1 and CDR2 sequences are SGDLS and YYNGEE. Trimming stripped 1 base from V and 7 bases from J, with 11 bases between. In DNA form, the CDR3 reads TGTGCCAGCAGCGTAAACGGCCCGGGTGGCTACACCTTC. Residues: CASSVNGPGGYTF.

The rearrangement links TRBV7-8 to TRBJ1-1; D unresolved. Trimming cost V 1 base and J 0 bases, with 9 bases left between them. The CDR3 covers 15 residues. Germline V gene lookup returns CDR1 SGHVS and CDR2 FQNEAQ. This CDR3 is CASSLVAIVNTEAFF. The DNA for the CDR3 is TGTGCCAGCAGCTTAGTTGCGATAGTGAACACTGAAGCTTTCTTT.

This clone has a handful of counts. The chain employs TRBV10-3 and TRBJ2-1; 9 positions agree with TRBD2. Trimming took 5 bases from V and 5 from J; bases not matched to a gene: 1. There are 13 residues in the CDR3. Germline CDR1 reads ENHRY; CDR2 reads SYGVKD. CDR3 loop: CAISSSGDNEQFF. The CDR3 DNA reads as TGTGCCATCAGTTCTAGCGGGGACAATGAGCAGTTCTTC.

The J gene is TRBJ2-3, the V gene TRBV7-9; D not resolved. This CDR3 contains 15 residues. Trimming shortened V by 0 bases and J by 2 bases, and 9 bases separated the two germline ends. Looked up from germline, CDR1 is SEHNR and CDR2 is FQNEAQ (reference sequence). As DNA, the CDR3 is TGTGCCAGCAGCTTAGCGCACGGTATCACAGATACGCAGTATTTT. Protein: CASSLAHGITDTQYF.

The chain combines TRBV28 with TRBJ1-5, with TRBD1 as a possible D gene (5 bases). Germline values: CDR1 MDHEN, CDR2 SYDVKM. The CDR3 extends over 14 amino acids. Trimming shortened V by 7 bases and J by 7 bases, and 17 bases separated the two germline ends. The CDR3 region is CASTDGGGLQPQHF. The CDR3 DNA sequence: TGTGCCAGCACCGACGGGGGGGGTCTCCAGCCCCAGCATTTT.

The rearrangement links TRBV29-1 to TRBJ1-1; no definite D call. The germline V gene encodes CDR1 SQVTM and CDR2 ANQGSEA. This CDR3 region has 11 residues. The ends were cut back, 1 base at V and 6 bases at J, with 6 bases in the middle. The CDR3 coding sequence is TGCAGCGTTGAAGTGGCGGCTGAAGCTTTCTTT. Protein: CSVEVAAEAFF. Complete variable domain (other parts from reference TRBV29-1 and TRBJ1-1): SAVISQKPSRDICQRGTSLTIQCQVDSQVTMMFWYRQQPGQSLTLIATANQGSEATYESGFVIDKFPISRPNLTFSTLTVSNMSPEDSSIYLCSVEVAAEAFFGQGTRLTVV.

The CDR3 loop reads CASSVGRDSENTGELFF. The CDR3 DNA sequence: TGTGCCAGCAGCGTAGGGAGGGACAGCGAGAACACCGGGGAGCTGTTTTTT. This sequence joins TRBV9 and TRBJ2-2; D perhaps matches TRBD1 (7 bases). Trimming cost V 0 bases and J 1 base, with 13 bases left between them. CDR1 is SGDLS, CDR2 YYNGEE, per germline. This CDR3 spans 17 amino acids.

This clone was counted a single time. V gene TRBV6-5 combines with J gene TRBJ1-6; possible D gene TRBD1, 5 bases. Germline V lookup: CDR1 MNHEY, CDR2 SVGAGI. The V end was cut by 6 bases, the J end by 12 bases, with 15 bases between. CDR3 size: 13 residues. CDR3 bases: TGTGCCAGCAGCCGGGACTCTGGAGGACCCCTCCACTTT. Protein product: CASSRDSGGPLHF.

The chain carries TRBV5-6 and TRBJ2-5; TRBD1 matches at 7 bases. The V gene's germline CDR1 is SGHDT and CDR2 YYEEEE. J gave up 5 bases and V 2 bases, and 6 bases lay outside the gene matches. The CDR3 contains 14 residues. CDR3 nucleotides: TGTGCCAGCAGCTTCGGACAGGCATCGGAGACCCAGTACTTC. This encodes CASSFGQASETQYF.